The 21 T cell receptor beta chains reported below all come from one sample, sequenced in a study of CD8+ T cells in alopecia areata. As for treatment: oral pan-JAK inhibitor, 5-10 mg twice daily. Extraction of RNA preceded its reverse transcription into cDNA, which served as the sequencing template. Assay used: immunoSEQ multiplex PCR; TCRdb lists only in-frame clones, some missing. The data hold some 170,000 clones, with 58% observed a single time. This specimen consisted of CD4+ T cells sorted from blood, obtained between weeks 55 and 65, from a patient treated with tofacitinib. These TCRs come from a human donor with alopecia areata.

V is TRBV29-1 and J is TRBJ2-3; the match to TRBD2 covers 7 bases. The CDR3 consists of 13 residues. V trimming: 8 bases; J trimming: 4 bases; junction bases outside the gene matches: 9. Germline CDR1 and CDR2: SQVTM and ANQGSEA. CDR3 sequence: CSSIQGLSDTQYF. The DNA for the CDR3 is TGCAGCTCAATTCAGGGACTATCAGATACGCAGTATTTT.

This clone turned up a few times. The genes are TRBV5-1 and TRBJ2-5; the match to TRBD1 covers 8 bases. The germline V gene has CDR1 SGHRS and CDR2 YFSETQ. The ends lost 1 base at V and 2 bases at J; junction bases unmatched: 10. This CDR3 has 17 amino acids. CDR3 amino acids: CASSLSIPGTGQETQYF. The DNA of the CDR3 is TGCGCCAGCAGCTTGTCCATCCCCGGGACAGGACAAGAGACCCAGTACTTC.

This clone was counted once. The chain carries TRBV5-4 and TRBJ2-2; the match to TRBD2 covers 8 bases. Trimming removed 4 bases from V and 4 bases from J; junction bases left unmatched: 9. The CDR3 sequence is 16 residues long. Germline assignment: CDR1 SGHNT and CDR2 YYREEE (reference sequence). This CDR3 is CASSPPTAGATGELFF. The CDR3 region has the DNA TGTGCCAGCAGCCCCCCGACAGCGGGGGCCACCGGGGAGCTGTTTTTT.

The chain recombines TRBV30 with TRBJ1-4, with TRBD1 matching over 9 bases. The CDR3 runs 14 residues. Germline V gene data show CDR1 as GTSNPN and CDR2 as SVGIG (reference sequence). V shed 5 bases, J shed 7 bases, and the junction held 8 bases outside the gene matches. CDR3 nucleotides: TGTGCCTGGGAACCGGGACAGGGTTTTGAAAAACTGTTTTTT. Protein product: CAWEPGQGFEKLFF.

The V call is TRBV6-1, the J call TRBJ2-6; D is ambiguous. Germline CDR1 reads MNHNS; CDR2 reads SASEGT. V was cut by 3 bases and J by 5 bases, with 14 bases left in between. The CDR3 sequence is 16 residues long. The CDR3 here is CASSDGLSHWANVLTF. The DNA for the CDR3 is TGTGCCAGCAGTGATGGCCTTTCGCACTGGGCCAACGTCCTGACTTTC.

The rearrangement joins TRBV6-5 to TRBJ2-5; a weak D match, TRBD1 (6 bases). CDR1 MNHEY and CDR2 SVGAGI come from the germline V gene. The CDR3 loop spans 14 amino acids. The V and J ends lost 6 bases and 1 base respectively, with 12 bases between them. The CDR3 loop reads CASRRTVTQETQYF. DNA for the CDR3: TGTGCCAGCAGACGGACAGTTACCCAAGAGACCCAGTACTTC.

The chain recombines TRBV6-6 with TRBJ2-7; TRBD1 aligns across 9 bases. CDR1 and CDR2 (germline): MNHNY, SVGAGI (reference sequence). With V trimmed by 0 bases and J by 2 bases, 5 bases remained unmatched. The CDR3 loop spans 16 amino acids. This CDR3 is CASSYSKTGGTYEQYF. In DNA form, the CDR3 reads TGTGCCAGCAGTTACTCGAAAACAGGGGGCACCTACGAGCAGTACTTC.

V usage is TRBV5-1 and J usage is TRBJ2-3, with 9 nucleotides matching TRBD1. Germline assignment: CDR1 SGHRS and CDR2 YFSETQ. V shed 4 bases and J 3 bases; nucleotides not matched to a gene: 3. The CDR3 sequence is 14 residues long. The CDR3 spells CASSIGTGTDTQYF. For the CDR3, the DNA is TGCGCCAGCAGCATTGGGACAGGGACAGATACGCAGTATTTT.

The chain uses TRBV7-9 and TRBJ2-1, with D perhaps matching TRBD1 (7 bases). This CDR3 region has 16 residues. The germline V and J ends were trimmed by 4 bases and 8 bases, with 21 bases remaining between them. Per the germline V gene, CDR1 is SEHNR and CDR2 is FQNEAQ (reference sequence). DNA of the CDR3: TGTGCCAGCAGCTATGGAGGGACCCCGGGGACAGATGAGCAGTTCTTC. Its protein is CASSYGGTPGTDEQFF.

This rearrangement joins TRBV29-1 to TRBJ2-7, with 7 bases matching TRBD1. The V gene end was trimmed by 5 bases and the J gene end by 0 bases; junction bases not matched to a gene: 10. CDR1 is SQVTM and CDR2 is ANQGSEA in the germline V gene. The CDR3 sequence is 15 residues long. CDR3 residues: CSVLGTAWSSYEQYF. Here the CDR3 DNA reads TGCAGCGTTTTGGGGACAGCCTGGAGCTCCTACGAGCAGTACTTC.

V is TRBV5-1 and J is TRBJ2-3; D gene uncertain. Germline lookup yields CDR1 SGHRS and CDR2 YFSETQ. The ends were cut back, 1 base at V and 3 bases at J, with 12 bases in the middle. CDR3 size: 15 residues. The CDR3 sequence: CASSLLATATDTQYF. The DNA of the CDR3 is TGCGCCAGCAGCTTGTTGGCGACCGCAACAGATACGCAGTATTTT. Supplemented by reference TRBV5-1 and TRBJ2-3, the full variable domain reads KAGVTQTPRYLIKTRGQQVTLSCSPISGHRSVSWYQQTPGQGLQFLFEYFSETQRNKGNFPGRFSGRQFSNSRSEMNVSTLELGDSALYLCASSLLATATDTQYFGPGTRLTVL.

The table lists this clone with a few counts. This chain uses TRBV4-1 with TRBJ1-1, with D perhaps TRBD1 (5 bases). V lost 4 bases, J lost 1 base, and 16 bases lay in between. This CDR3 has 16 residues. Germline values: CDR1 MGHRA, CDR2 YSYEKL. The CDR3 here is CASSLVGRQTNTEAFF. CDR3 in DNA: TGCGCCAGCAGCCTGGTGGGACGGCAGACGAACACTGAAGCTTTCTTT.

To note about this clone: This sample also contains other DNA sequences that code for the same CDR3. The chain is built from TRBV7-9 and TRBJ2-5; D is unclear. The germline V gene encodes CDR1 SEHNR and CDR2 FQNEAQ (reference sequence). The CDR3 loop spans 10 amino acids. V lost 1 base and J lost 6, with 0 bases in between. The chain's CDR3 is CASSLETQYF. Written as DNA, the CDR3 is TGTGCCAGCAGCTTAGAGACCCAGTACTTC.

In regard to this clone: The same CDR3 also results from other DNA sequences found in this sample. J is TRBJ2-2 and V is TRBV29-1; possibly TRBD1 or TRBD2 for D (5 bases each). The CDR3 totals 11 residues. Trimming took off 6 bases at V and 5 bases at J, with 7 bases between the two ends. CDR1 and CDR2 from the germline V gene are SQVTM and ANQGSEA. This chain's CDR3 is CSVGETGELFF. For the CDR3, the DNA is TGCAGCGTAGGGGAGACCGGGGAGCTGTTTTTT.

The table lists this clone with a few counts. The chain couples TRBV4-2 to TRBJ2-1, with 8 bases identical to TRBD2. Germline V gives CDR1 LGHNA, CDR2 YNFKEQ. CDR3 length: 15 residues. V gave up 0 bases and J gave up 7 bases; unmatched junction bases: 5. The CDR3 spells CASSQEVAGLNEQFF. The DNA of the CDR3 is TGTGCCAGCAGCCAAGAGGTAGCGGGGTTGAATGAGCAGTTCTTC.

The table lists this clone with a few counts. The chain couples TRBV5-6 to TRBJ2-3, with D perhaps matching TRBD1 (6 bases). V lost 3 bases and J lost 2, with 13 bases in between. The CDR3 sequence is 15 residues long. Germline V gives CDR1 SGHDT, CDR2 YYEEEE. CDR3 region: CASSSGQWNTDTQYF. CDR3 in DNA: TGTGCCAGCAGCTCCGGACAGTGGAACACAGATACGCAGTATTTT.

V usage is TRBV4-2 and J usage is TRBJ1-5; 8 nucleotides align to TRBD1. The CDR3 consists of 15 residues. J gave up 5 bases and V 3 bases, and 6 bases lay outside the gene matches. CDR1 is LGHNA, CDR2 YNFKEQ, per germline. DNA for the CDR3: TGTGCCAGCAGCCAGTTCGGGACAGGTGATCAGCCCCAGCATTTT. This gives the protein CASSQFGTGDQPQHF.

This chain joins TRBV27 and TRBJ1-2, with D unresolved. Trimming shortened V by 2 bases and J by 5 bases, and 12 bases separated the two germline ends. This CDR3 is built from 14 residues. In germline, CDR1 is MNHEY, CDR2 SMNVEV (reference sequence). CDR3 in DNA: TGTGCCAGCAGTTTACAGGCGCGGGGTTATGGCTACACCTTC. Translated: CASSLQARGYGYTF.

This clone came up a few times. V gene TRBV6-5 combines with J gene TRBJ2-5; TRBD1 matches at 8 bases. The junction had 6 bases not matched to a gene; V was cut back by 8 bases and J by 1 base. Germline V lookup: CDR1 MNHEY, CDR2 SVGAGI. The CDR3 contains 14 residues. CDR3 nucleotide sequence: TGTGCCAGCGCGGGACAGGAATTCCAAGAGACCCAGTACTTC. Its translation: CASAGQEFQETQYF.

This clone was seen only once. The rearrangement links TRBV6-6 to TRBJ2-2; D remains unclear. V lost 0 bases and J 1 base, leaving 9 bases between the germline ends. Germline CDR1 is MNHNY and CDR2 is SVGAGI (reference sequence). This CDR3 comprises 16 residues. CDR3 nucleotides: TGTGCCAGCAGTTACTCGGATAGAGGGAACACCGGGGAGCTGTTTTTT. Translation: CASSYSDRGNTGELFF.

V and J are TRBV9 and TRBJ1-2, with a tentative D call TRBD1 (6 bases). The CDR3 is 13 residues long. V dropped 0 bases and J dropped 5 bases, with 8 bases sitting between them. Per the germline V gene, CDR1 is SGDLS and CDR2 is YYNGEE. CDR3 in amino acids: CASSVAQGYGYTF. The DNA of the CDR3 is TGTGCCAGCAGCGTAGCACAGGGATATGGCTACACCTTC.